This TCR beta chain appears in the sequencing data of a study of blood T cells in healthy people across ages. Study observations and caveats: The percentage of naive T cells correlated strongly with TCR beta diversity. A roughly linear fall in TCR beta diversity per million T cells was seen with increasing age.

CDR1 DFQATT and CDR2 SNEGSKA come from the germline V gene (reference sequence). This CDR3 contains 16 residues. V was pared by 1 base and J by 0 bases, with 10 bases between. Next came a second PCR, run for about 6 to 11 cycles, which used a sample-barcoded 5' primer along with a J-beta primer mix. A single record per CDR3 protein comes from TCRdb applying MiXCR to the 5' RACE reads. The sample consists of about 1.4 million distinct CDR3 sequences, roughly 60% of them appearing once. Points on this clonotype: Its antigen remains unknown.

The TCR comes from a man younger than 35 in good health. The sample comprised blood. The gene calls are TRBV20-1 and TRBJ2-6; weak D call: TRBD1 (6 bases). For the CDR3, the DNA is TGCAGTGCTAGAGCGGACAGCCACTCTGGGGCCAACGTCCTGACTTTC. It is translated as CSARADSHSGANVLTF.